The 20 T cell receptor beta chains in this list originate from one sample, sequenced in a study of blood T cell repertoires in COVID-19. Clones were sequenced by immunoSEQ multiplex PCR, and TCRdb holds only the in-frame ones, with some missing. Among a few hundred thousand clones listed, 70% to 90% were seen once. Sequenced sample: PBMCs or T cells enriched from blood (not recorded which). The receptor set was obtained from a woman aged 25 to 45 who had recovered from COVID-19.

The chain carries TRBV19 and TRBJ1-4; 8 bases match TRBD1. The germline CDR1 and CDR2 sequences are LNHDA and SQIVND (reference sequence). The trim removed 5 bases at V and 6 bases at J, leaving 11 bases unmatched. The CDR3 extends over 16 amino acids. The CDR3 DNA sequence: TGTGCCAGTAGTGACCTAAGACAGGGGTTTTATGAAAAACTGTTTTTT. This sequence encodes CASSDLRQGFYEKLFF.

Notes on this clone: An end of the junction does not agree with germline; a read error may underlie this. The rearrangement joins TRBV20-1 to TRBJ1-5; 8 positions match TRBD1. CDR3 length equals 15 residues. CDR1 DFQATT and CDR2 SNEGSKA come from the germline V gene (reference sequence). In nucleotides, the CDR3 is TGCAGTGCTAGTCAGACCAGGGGGCGCAAGCAGCCCCAGCATTTT. This encodes CSASQTRGRKQPQHF.

This chain links TRBV7-8 with TRBJ2-1, with D possibly TRBD1 on 6 matching bases. CDR1 and CDR2 from the germline V gene are SGHVS and FQNEAQ. The CDR3 extends over 16 amino acids. The V gene lost 1 base and the J gene lost 1 base, with 11 bases spanning the gap. The CDR3 DNA reads TGTGCCAGCAGCTTAGGGGGGCAGGTTTCCTACAATGAGCAGTTCTTC. Translation: CASSLGGQVSYNEQFF.

This chain uses TRBV2 with TRBJ2-1; 10 bases match TRBD2. V dropped 5 bases and J dropped 6; count of bases not matched to a gene: 16. Germline CDR1 is SNHLY and CDR2 is FYNNEI. This CDR3 spans 18 amino acids. CDR3 amino acids: CASSQPRAISGGANEQFF. DNA for the CDR3: TGTGCCAGCAGTCAACCCCGCGCTATCAGCGGGGGGGCCAATGAGCAGTTCTTC.

The chain joins TRBV5-4 to TRBJ2-2; 8 bases agree with TRBD1. CDR3 length equals 16 residues. The V gene end was trimmed by 6 bases and the J gene end by 1 base; junction bases not matched to a gene: 8. CDR1 SGHNT and CDR2 YYREEE come from the germline V gene (reference sequence). The DNA of the CDR3 is TGTGCCAGCAATCTTGGACAGGGCCGGAACACCGGGGAGCTGTTTTTT. Translated: CASNLGQGRNTGELFF.

The chain combines TRBV4-1 with TRBJ1-5; D unresolved. The CDR3 length is 16 residues. Germline V CDR1 and CDR2: MGHRA, YSYEKL. The germline V and J ends were trimmed by 1 base and 2 bases, with 12 bases remaining between them. The CDR3 region has the DNA TGCGCCAGCAGCCAAGTACCTGGTGGAGGCAATCAGCCCCAGCATTTT. Translation: CASSQVPGGGNQPQHF.

This clone was observed a few times. V and J are TRBV2 and TRBJ2-7, with D perhaps matching TRBD2 (7 bases). Between the trimmed V and J ends, which lost 6 bases and 1 base, there was a span of 13 bases. The CDR3 totals 14 residues. Germline CDR1 reads SNHLY; CDR2 reads FYNNEI. CDR3 bases: TGTGCCAGCAGGCTCGGGGGGCAGTCCTACGAGCAGTACTTC. Its protein product is CASRLGGQSYEQYF.

The gene calls are TRBV19 and TRBJ1-1; 9 bases agree with TRBD1. The V gene end was trimmed by 5 bases and the J gene end by 7 bases; junction bases not matched to a gene: 20. Germline values: CDR1 LNHDA, CDR2 SQIVND (reference sequence). This CDR3 has 18 residues. The DNA of the CDR3 is TGTGCCAGTAGTGCAAGCGACCCCGGGTGGGACAGGGTCATTGAAGCTTTCTTT. Translated, it gives CASSASDPGWDRVIEAFF.

V is TRBV19 and J is TRBJ2-1; tentatively, D is TRBD2 (6 bases). The CDR3 is 16 residues long. The germline V gene encodes CDR1 LNHDA and CDR2 SQIVND (reference sequence). Trimming stripped 4 bases from V and 8 bases from J, with 21 bases between. The CDR3 DNA follows: TGTGCCAGTAGTAAAGCGACTAGAGGACTTGTCCATGAGCAGTTCTTC. This gives the protein CASSKATRGLVHEQFF.

CDR3: CASSSGRSPPLHF. CDR3 bases: TGTGCCAGCAGTTCCGGGAGAAGTCCACCCCTCCACTTT. The chain employs TRBV12-3 or TRBV12-4 and TRBJ1-6; D is undetermined. The CDR3 is made up of 13 amino acids. Trimming took off 4 bases at V and 11 bases at J, with 12 bases between the two ends.

This rearrangement joins TRBV28 to TRBJ1-6; 8 bases fit TRBD1. The ends lost 2 bases at V and 8 bases at J; junction bases unmatched: 2. Germline lookup yields CDR1 MDHEN and CDR2 SYDVKM. The CDR3 is 14 amino acids. The CDR3 DNA reads as TGTGCCAGCAGTTTAACAGGGGGGCATTCACCCCTCCACTTT. Its translation: CASSLTGGHSPLHF.

This clone has a single count. The chain links TRBV4-2 to TRBJ1-1; D gene unclear. The CDR3 contains 12 residues. Germline V gives CDR1 LGHNA, CDR2 YNFKEQ. Trimming shortened V by 4 bases and J by 6 bases, and 9 bases separated the two germline ends. CDR3 in amino acids: CASSPLGAEAFF. In DNA, the CDR3 is TGTGCCAGCAGCCCCCTAGGCGCTGAAGCTTTCTTT.

The genes are TRBV7-9 and TRBJ2-3; TRBD1 agrees at 7 bases. The CDR3 sequence is 14 residues long. With 5 bases clipped from V and 2 bases from J, the junction kept 4 bases outside the gene matches. The germline V gene has CDR1 SEHNR and CDR2 FQNEAQ (reference sequence). The CDR3 DNA reads TGTGCCAGCAGCGACAGGGCTATCACAGATACGCAGTATTTT. As protein: CASSDRAITDTQYF.

This chain joins TRBV7-2 and TRBJ2-2; a weak D match, TRBD2 (6 bases). This CDR3 is 15 amino acids long. Per germline, CDR1 SGHTA and CDR2 FQGNSA. The germline V and J ends were trimmed by 3 bases and 4 bases, with 12 bases remaining between them. The CDR3 region has the DNA TGTGCCAGCAGCTTTGGGGGGTTGGCCACCGGGGAGCTGTTTTTT. Amino acids: CASSFGGLATGELFF. Full variable domain (outside the CDR3, taken from reference TRBV7-2 and TRBJ2-2): GAGVSQSPSNKVTEKGKDVELRCDPISGHTALYWYRQSLGQGLEFLIYFQGNSAPDKSGLPSDRFSAERTGGSVSTLTIQRTQQEDSAVYLCASSFGGLATGELFFGEGSRLTVL.

The V call is TRBV29-1, the J call TRBJ1-5; TRBD1 agrees at 9 bases. This CDR3 spans 14 amino acids. Germline V gene lookup returns CDR1 SQVTM and CDR2 ANQGSEA. The V gene end was trimmed by 6 bases and the J gene end by 1 base; junction bases not matched to a gene: 4. This chain's CDR3 is CSVLGQGSNQPQHF. The CDR3 DNA follows: TGCAGCGTCCTCGGACAGGGGAGCAATCAGCCCCAGCATTTT.

The rearrangement joins TRBV9 to TRBJ1-1; no clear D gene. The CDR3 length is 14 residues. V was cut by 3 bases and J by 1 base, with 10 bases left in between. The germline gives CDR1 SGDLS, CDR2 YYNGEE. The CDR3: CASSGLAPNTEAFF. The CDR3 DNA sequence: TGTGCCAGCAGCGGACTTGCTCCGAACACTGAAGCTTTCTTT.

This chain connects TRBV10-3 to TRBJ2-2; D is perhaps TRBD2 (6 bases). The CDR3 has 15 residues. Germline loops: CDR1 ENHRY, CDR2 SYGVKD. V shed 4 bases and J shed 4 bases, with 13 bases lying between them. The CDR3 DNA follows: TGTGCCATCAGTGTCACTAGCTCGGGCACCGGGGAGCTGTTTTTT. Its translation is CAISVTSSGTGELFF.

V usage is TRBV27 and J usage is TRBJ1-4, with a tentative D call TRBD1 (6 bases). The germline V and J ends were trimmed by 8 bases and 7 bases, with 11 bases remaining between them. Per germline, CDR1 MNHEY and CDR2 SMNVEV (reference sequence). The CDR3 has 12 amino acids. The CDR3 coding sequence is TGTGCCAGCGGGAACAGGGTTGAAAAACTGTTTTTT. This gives the protein CASGNRVEKLFF.

The J gene is TRBJ2-5, the V gene TRBV5-1; 9 bases are shared with TRBD2. The CDR3 length is 16 residues. Trimming took 0 bases from V and 0 from J; bases not matched to a gene: 3. Germline V gene sequence: CDR1 SGHRS, CDR2 YFSETQ. This chain's CDR3 is CASSLGASGDQETQYF. The CDR3 DNA reads as TGCGCCAGCAGCTTGGGGGCTAGCGGGGACCAAGAGACCCAGTACTTC. Full variable domain (outside the CDR3, taken from reference TRBV5-1 and TRBJ2-5): KAGVTQTPRYLIKTRGQQVTLSCSPISGHRSVSWYQQTPGQGLQFLFEYFSETQRNKGNFPGRFSGRQFSNSRSEMNVSTLELGDSALYLCASSLGASGDQETQYFGPGTRLLVL.

The V call is TRBV2, the J call TRBJ2-7, with no clear D. The V end was cut by 3 bases, the J end by 0 bases, with 3 bases between. CDR3 size: 12 residues. From germline, CDR1 is SNHLY and CDR2 FYNNEI. The CDR3 DNA follows: TGTGCCAGCAGTGACAACTCCTACGAGCAGTACTTC. Translated: CASSDNSYEQYF.